This note documents a single T cell receptor (beta chain) sequence. The data originate from a study of blood T cell repertoires in COVID-19. On the study more broadly: T cells, B-cell-depleted T cells, or PBMCs supplied cDNA or gDNA.

Assignments of participants to cohorts depended upon their own reported clinical history. Two negative PCRs, clearance, or symptom resolution characterized the recovered Cohort 3 donors. Per the original data handling: Using reference gene primer amplification, nucleated cell counts were estimated. Clones were sequenced by immunoSEQ multiplex PCR, and TCRdb holds only the in-frame ones, with some missing. That table gives V, J and clone size, and the DNA gave D and trimming. The table lists hundreds of thousands of clones, about 88% of them singletons, with about 2.4% in the top ten. With 7 bases clipped from V and 5 bases from J, the junction kept 9 bases outside the gene matches. The CDR3 covers 16 residues. The germline V gene encodes CDR1 LNHDA and CDR2 SQIVND (reference sequence).

The sequenced sample was PBMCs or T cells enriched from blood (not recorded which). V usage is TRBV19 and J usage is TRBJ2-2; 11 nucleotides agree with TRBD2. The origin of this receptor is a man aged 60-69 years who had recovered from COVID-19. The CDR3 spells CASIHSTSGRTGELFF. In DNA, the CDR3 is TGTGCCAGTATTCACTCTACTAGCGGGAGAACCGGGGAGCTGTTTTTT.